Below are 9 T cell receptor beta chains sequenced from a single sample in a study of shared clonotypes between healthy human individuals. The protocol was immunoSEQ multiplex PCR, while the TCRdb copy is restricted to in-frame clones and leaves out a portion. The sample lists about 580,000 clones, roughly 98% occurring once. Naive CD8 populations comprised CD45RO-negative cells positively selected for CCR7, excluding terminally differentiated effector memory CD45RA+ cells. Sequencing was done on a sample of naive CD8+ T cells sorted from blood. The receptors derive from a man between 25 and 39 years old in good health.

This chain joins TRBV27 and TRBJ1-2, with a weak D call TRBD1 (5 bases). The CDR3 totals 13 residues. V shed 3 bases and J shed 7 bases, with 12 bases lying between them. Germline loops: CDR1 MNHEY, CDR2 SMNVEV (reference sequence). The CDR3 bases are TGTGCCAGCAGTTTGGGGTTGGGGGTTGGCTACACCTTC. Protein: CASSLGLGVGYTF.

The count of this clone is one. This rearrangement joins TRBV11-2 to TRBJ2-7; TRBD1 is a possible D gene (6 bases). Germline CDR1 and CDR2: SGHAT and FQNNGV. The CDR3 runs 14 residues. The V end lost 4 bases, the J end lost 4 bases, and 14 bases lay between the germline ends. The chain's CDR3 is CASSSIGGLYEQYF. In nucleotides, the CDR3 is TGTGCCAGCAGCTCAATAGGGGGATTATACGAGCAGTACTTC.

The CDR3 spells CASRRRQGPTYEQYF. The CDR3 region has the DNA TGTGCCAGCAGGCGCAGACAGGGTCCGACCTACGAGCAGTACTTC. The rearrangement uses TRBV27 and TRBJ2-7; 7 positions match TRBD1. Trimming took 6 bases from V and 2 from J; bases not matched to a gene: 10. This CDR3 region has 15 residues. Germline CDR1 is MNHEY and CDR2 is SMNVEV (reference sequence).

This clone has just one count. This chain links TRBV7-2 with TRBJ2-7; unclear D gene. The CDR3 sequence is 12 residues long. The V gene lost 5 bases and the J gene lost 4 bases, with 9 bases spanning the gap. Germline CDR1 and CDR2: SGHTA and FQGNSA. The CDR3 protein is CASSTENYEQYF. CDR3 DNA sequence: TGTGCCAGCAGCACAGAGAATTACGAGCAGTACTTC.

This chain connects TRBV29-1 to TRBJ2-7; D ambiguous. V lost 4 bases and J lost 2, with 21 bases in between. This CDR3 spans 16 amino acids. Looked up from germline, CDR1 is SQVTM and CDR2 is ANQGSEA. CDR3 coding DNA: TGCAGCGTTGTTGGGGATGAAGTACTCCCCACCTACGAGCAGTACTTC. It translates to CSVVGDEVLPTYEQYF.

This clone was detected once. The chain has TRBV18 and TRBJ2-7, with TRBD1 identical over 7 bases. CDR3 length: 14 amino acids. The trim removed 4 bases at V and 3 bases at J, leaving 6 bases unmatched. Looked up from germline, CDR1 is KGHSH and CDR2 is LQKENI. For the CDR3, the DNA is TGTGCCAGCTCACTCAGGGACAGAAACTACGAGCAGTACTTC. Its protein is CASSLRDRNYEQYF.

This clone appeared a single time. This chain links TRBV7-9 with TRBJ1-2; possibly TRBD1 for D (5 bases). Between the trimmed V and J ends, which lost 3 bases and 8 bases, there was a span of 16 bases. Germline CDR1 and CDR2: SEHNR and FQNEAQ (reference sequence). This CDR3 region has 14 residues. CDR3 coding DNA: TGTGCCAGCAGCTTCATAACAGGTCTAGGGGGCTACACCTTC. Its translation is CASSFITGLGGYTF.

The rearrangement joins TRBV7-9 to TRBJ1-1; TRBD1 agrees at 8 bases. V gave up 7 bases and J gave up 2 bases; unmatched junction bases: 9. This CDR3 has 15 amino acids. Germline CDR1 reads SEHNR; CDR2 reads FQNEAQ (reference sequence). The CDR3 nucleotides are TGTGCCAGCACCTTTCTGGACAGGGTAAACACTGAAGCTTTCTTT. Its translation is CASTFLDRVNTEAFF.

The chain couples TRBV13 to TRBJ2-7; D call uncertain. CDR1 is PRHDT, CDR2 FYEKMQ, per germline (reference sequence). The CDR3 sequence is 13 residues long. Trimming left V 4 bases short and J 4 bases short, with 11 bases between. The CDR3 loop is CASSSTGIYEQYF. CDR3 DNA: TGTGCCAGCAGCTCAACCGGTATTTACGAGCAGTACTTC.